The rows below give T cell receptor beta chains drawn from one sample of a study of blood T cell repertoires in COVID-19. Clones were read by immunoSEQ multiplex PCR, and TCRdb kept only the in-frame ones, dropping some. The table lists some 250,000 clones, about four fifths of them singletons. Sequences were obtained from peripheral blood. The receptors here all came from a woman over 75 with COVID-19, enrolled during active disease. Both conserved end residues are part of each CDR3. The D gene is left open where the match is weak. The listing skips clone size in some rows; elsewhere it reads once, few, many or a size class.

>TRBJ2-1|TRBD2|NA|TRBV30
CAWSSQRGYNEQFF
TGTGCCTGGAGTAGTCAGCGGGGTTACAATGAGCAGTTCTTC
>TRBJ1-2|NA|few|TRBV27
CASSPRQNYGYTF
TGTGCCAGCAGTCCCCGACAGAACTATGGCTACACCTTC
>TRBJ1-2|TRBD1|NA|TRBV5-6
CASSPDRGGSYGYTF
TGTGCCAGCAGCCCAGACAGGGGTGGTTCCTATGGCTACACCTTC
>TRBJ1-1|NA|NA|TRBV11-3
CASSLTGNTEAFF
TGTGCCAGCAGCTTAACGGGGAACACTGAAGCTTTCTTT
>TRBJ2-2|NA|NA|TRBV11-3
CASSLKTGNTGELFF
TGTGCCAGCAGCTTAAAAACCGGTAACACCGGGGAGCTGTTTTTT
>TRBJ1-4|TRBD1|NA|TRBV28
CASSLTGGPNEKLFF
TGTGCCAGCAGCCTGACAGGGGGTCCTAATGAAAAACTGTTTTTT
>TRBJ1-2|TRBD1|NA|TRBV30
CAWRARGTGAAGYTF
TGTGCCTGGAGAGCCCGCGGGACAGGGGCGGCGGGCTACACCTTC
>TRBJ1-4|NA|NA|TRBV7-9
CASSPRAGRLFF
TGTGCCAGCAGCCCCAGGGCAGGTCGGCTGTTTTTT
>TRBJ2-1|NA|NA|TRBV19
CASRADYSYNEQFF
TGTGCCAGTCGTGCGGATTACTCCTACAATGAGCAGTTCTTC
>TRBJ1-3|NA|once|TRBV30
CAWSGQFSGNTIYF
TGTGCCTGGAGTGGACAGTTCTCTGGAAACACCATATATTTT
>TRBJ2-7|NA|NA|TRBV28
CASSAFGALTYEQYF
TGTGCCAGCAGTGCCTTTGGGGCCCTTACCTACGAGCAGTACTTC
>TRBJ2-5|TRBD1|once|TRBV19
CASSPGTGREQETQYF
TGTGCCAGTAGTCCTGGGACAGGGCGAGAGCAAGAGACCCAGTACTTC
>TRBJ2-7|NA|NA|TRBV18
CASSPGGSYEQYF
TGTGCCAGCTCACCGGGCGGGTCCTACGAGCAGTACTTC
>TRBJ1-5|NA|NA|TRBV10-3
CAISGRGQPQHF
TGTGCCATCAGTGGGCGGGGGCAGCCCCAGCATTTT
>TRBJ1-1|TRBD1|NA|TRBV6-5
CASSYTLTGVNTEAFF
TGTGCCAGCAGTTACACCTTGACAGGGGTGAACACTGAAGCTTTCTTT
>TRBJ1-1|NA|NA|TRBV6-5
CASSYPAGGSTEAFF
TGTGCCAGCAGTTACCCGGCGGGGGGTAGCACTGAAGCTTTCTTT
>TRBJ2-1|TRBD2|once|TRBV19
CASSLGLAGVYNEQFF
TGTGCCAGTAGCCTCGGACTAGCGGGAGTTTACAATGAGCAGTTCTTC
>TRBJ2-1|TRBD2|NA|TRBV3-1/TRBV3-2
CASSQEASGYNEQFF
TGTGCCAGCAGCCAAGAGGCTAGCGGTTACAATGAGCAGTTCTTC
>TRBJ2-4|NA|NA|TRBV4-3
CASSQEAGGDWYF
TGCGCCAGCAGCCAAGAGGCGGGTGGGGACTGGTACTTC
>TRBJ1-5|NA|NA|TRBV19
CASSIPQQGRFQPQHF
TGTGCCAGTAGTATACCGCAACAGGGACGGTTTCAGCCCCAGCATTTT
>TRBJ1-6|NA|once|TRBV5-1
CASSIGDSPLHF
TGCGCCAGCAGCATAGGGGATTCACCCCTCCACTTT
>TRBJ1-1|NA|NA|TRBV29-1
CSAQGAERTEAFF
TGCAGCGCCCAAGGGGCAGAGAGAACTGAAGCTTTCTTT
>TRBJ2-5|NA|few|TRBV3-1/TRBV3-2
CASSQGRGQETQYF
TGTGCCAGCAGCCAAGGACGGGGCCAAGAGACCCAGTACTTC
>TRBJ2-5|NA|NA|TRBV7-2
CASSPSGAQETQYF
TGTGCCAGCAGCCCCTCAGGGGCCCAAGAGACCCAGTACTTC
>TRBJ2-2|TRBD2|NA|TRBV2
CASRLAGVNTGELFF
TGTGCCAGCCGACTAGCGGGAGTGAACACCGGGGAGCTGTTTTTT